The rows below give T cell receptor beta chains drawn from one sample of a study of vaccination and CD4 T cells after COVID-19. A single record per CDR3 protein comes from TCRdb applying MiXCR to the PCR reads. Counted here are about 14,000 distinct CDR3 sequences, 55% to 60% occurring once; the ten biggest clones make up over 12%. For these receptors, no antigen is known. The sample consisted of CD4+ T cells from blood, cultured in vitro. The origin of the receptors is a human donor who had recovered from COVID-19. CDR3s include the opening cysteine and the closing phenylalanine or tryptophan. D genes are given only for firm matches. The size entry is marked missing in some rows and otherwise reads once, few, many or a size class.

CSASGTSGTSYEQYF,TGCAGTGCTAGCGGGACTAGCGGGACATCCTACGAGCAGTACTTT,TRBJ2-7,TRBV20-1,few,TRBD2
CASSSVAGRLETQYF,TGTGCCAGCAGCTCGGTAGCGGGAAGACTAGAGACCCAGTACTTC,TRBJ2-5,TRBV7-2,few,TRBD2
CAIASGSNMGETQYF,TGTGCCATCGCTAGCGGGAGTAATATGGGAGAGACCCAGTACTTC,TRBJ2-5,TRBV10-3,.,TRBD2
CASSLVAGRSEAFF,TGTGCCAGCAGTTTGGTTGCAGGGAGGTCAGAAGCTTTCTTT,TRBJ1-1,TRBV6-2/TRBV6-3,once,.
CASSFLGNTIYF,TGTGCCAGCAGTTTCCTGGGGAACACCATATATTTT,TRBJ1-3,TRBV28,.,.
CASTLNSYNEQFF,TGTGCCAGCACCCTTAACTCCTACAATGAGCAGTTCTTC,TRBJ2-1,TRBV2,.,.
CSARDRYNQPQHF,TGCAGTGCTAGAGACAGGTACAATCAGCCCCAGCATTTT,TRBJ1-5,TRBV20-1,.,.
CASSLNRDQPQHF,TGTGCCAGCAGCCTTAACAGAGATCAGCCCCAGCATTTT,TRBJ1-5,TRBV7-3,.,.
CAISDRQGEQPQHF,TGTGCCATCAGTGACAGACAGGGGGAGCAGCCCCAGCATTTT,TRBJ1-5,TRBV10-3,.,TRBD1
CASSLHRDQETQYF,TGTGCCAGCAGTTTACACAGGGACCAAGAGACCCAGTACTTC,TRBJ2-5,TRBV25-1,.,.
CSARDYNEQFF,TGCAGTGCCCGGGACTACAATGAGCAGTTCTTC,TRBJ2-1,TRBV20-1,once,.
CATSRDPADEQFF,TGTGCCACCAGCAGAGATCCCGCCGATGAGCAGTTCTTC,TRBJ2-1,TRBV15,few,.
CAWSVRGREQYF,TGTGCCTGGAGTGTACGGGGACGAGAGCAGTACTTC,TRBJ2-7,TRBV30,few,.
CASSDQMTGGAETQYF,TGTGCCAGCAGTGACCAGATGACAGGGGGCGCAGAGACCCAGTACTTC,TRBJ2-5,TRBV6-1,few,TRBD1
CASTGTGVGFF,TGTGCCAGTACCGGGACAGGGGTCGGGTTCTTC,TRBJ2-1,TRBV2,.,TRBD1
CASSLGPGQGQETQYF,TGTGCCAGCAGCTTAGGGCCCGGACAGGGCCAAGAGACCCAGTACTTC,TRBJ2-5,TRBV7-6,.,TRBD1
CASSISDTQYF,TGTGCCAGTAGTATCTCAGATACGCAGTATTTT,TRBJ2-3,TRBV19,.,.
CASSYRLARELFF,TGTGCCAGCAGTTACAGACTAGCAAGGGAGCTGTTTTTT,TRBJ2-2,TRBV6-5,few,TRBD2
CASSGRTGIYLYQETQYF,TGTGCCAGCAGTGGAAGGACAGGAATATACCTGTACCAAGAGACCCAGTACTTC,TRBJ2-5,TRBV6-1,.,TRBD1
CASRWQHTGELFF,TGCGCCAGCAGATGGCAGCACACCGGGGAGCTGTTTTTT,TRBJ2-2,TRBV5-1,.,.
CASSRDRGFEKLFF,TGTGCCAGCAGCAGGGACAGGGGATTTGAAAAACTGTTTTTT,TRBJ1-4,TRBV7-2,.,TRBD1
CSARGDFLAGASDTQYF,TGCAGTGCTAGGGGGGACTTTCTAGCGGGAGCCTCAGATACGCAGTATTTT,TRBJ2-3,TRBV20-1,.,TRBD2
CAIRGDRGTQETQYF,TGTGCCATCAGGGGCGACCGGGGGACCCAAGAGACCCAGTACTTC,TRBJ2-5,TRBV10-3,.,.
CSARDFGQVSTDTQYF,TGCAGTGCTAGAGATTTCGGGCAGGTCAGCACAGATACGCAGTATTTT,TRBJ2-3,TRBV20-1,.,.
CASSLFSQGSEQFF,TGTGCCAGCAGCTTATTCTCCCAGGGGTCTGAGCAGTTCTTC,TRBJ2-1,TRBV7-9,.,.
CSAANQTSGRVSGTQYF,TGCAGTGCAGCCAACCAAACTAGCGGGAGAGTCTCTGGGACCCAGTACTTC,TRBJ2-5,TRBV20-1,.,TRBD2
CAWSVLWGQGDNGYTF,TGTGCCTGGAGTGTATTATGGGGCCAGGGGGATAATGGCTACACCTTC,TRBJ1-2,TRBV30,.,TRBD1
CASSNRGTGQPQHF,TGTGCCAGCAGCAACAGGGGGACTGGGCAGCCCCAGCATTTT,TRBJ1-5,TRBV21-1,.,.
CASSWRTGGAYEQYF,TGTGCCAGCAGCTGGAGGACAGGGGGCGCCTACGAGCAGTACTTC,TRBJ2-7,TRBV7-2,.,TRBD1
CASSLDRRAEQFF,TGTGCCAGCAGCTTAGACCGTAGGGCGGAGCAGTTCTTC,TRBJ2-1,TRBV7-2,few,.
CASSEPEGAKAFF,TGTGCCAGCAGTGAACCCGAGGGGGCCAAAGCTTTCTTT,TRBJ1-1,TRBV2,.,TRBD1
CASNPNRGQETQYF,TGTGCCAGCAACCCTAACAGGGGCCAAGAGACCCAGTACTTC,TRBJ2-5,TRBV7-2,.,TRBD1
CASRPGQGAAGANVLTF,TGTGCCAGCAGGCCGGGACAGGGGGCTGCGGGGGCCAACGTCCTGACTTTC,TRBJ2-6,TRBV2,.,TRBD1
CSARRVRWDTEAFF,TGCAGTGCTAGAAGGGTTAGGTGGGACACTGAAGCTTTCTTT,TRBJ1-1,TRBV20-1,.,.
CASSQDEGHGTDTQYF,TGCGCCAGCAGCCAAGATGAGGGACATGGCACAGATACGCAGTATTTT,TRBJ2-3,TRBV4-1,.,.
CASSPGTRPGELFF,TGTGCCAGCAGCCCCGGGACTCGCCCCGGGGAGCTGTTTTTT,TRBJ2-2,TRBV7-3,few,.
CASSVSGQGYEQYF,TGTGCCAGCAGCGTGTCGGGACAGGGATACGAGCAGTACTTC,TRBJ2-7,TRBV7-6,once,TRBD1
CAISQSGGSSGNTIYF,TGTGCCATCAGCCAGAGCGGCGGCAGCTCTGGAAACACCATATATTTT,TRBJ1-3,TRBV10-3,.,.
CASSRDLLRANVLTF,.,TRBJ2-6,TRBV12-3/TRBV12-4,few,.
CASSANDRNSNSPLHF,TGTGCCAGCAGCGCCAATGACAGGAATTCTAATTCACCCCTCCACTTT,TRBJ1-6,TRBV7-9,.,.
CASSLNSGRANEQFF,TGTGCCAGCAGCTTAAATAGCGGGAGGGCCAATGAGCAGTTCTTC,TRBJ2-1,TRBV7-3,.,TRBD2
CASSLYDRGLQPQHF,TGTGCCAGCAGTTTGTACGACAGGGGACTGCAGCCCCAGCATTTT,TRBJ1-5,TRBV12-3/TRBV12-4,.,TRBD1
CASSYPRGREQETQYF,TGTGCCAGCAGTTACCCCAGGGGGCGCGAACAAGAGACCCAGTACTTC,TRBJ2-5,TRBV6-5,.,TRBD1
CSARPTVAGGPADTQYF,TGCAGTGCTAGACCCACCGTAGCGGGAGGGCCCGCGGATACGCAGTATTTT,TRBJ2-3,TRBV20-1,.,TRBD2
CASSLSSTTSYEQYF,TGTGCCAGCAGCCTCTCTAGCACTACCTCCTACGAGCAGTACTTC,TRBJ2-7,TRBV11-2,.,.
CASSITEGRETQYF,TGTGCCAGTAGTATAACGGAGGGACGGGAGACCCAGTACTTC,TRBJ2-5,TRBV19,few,.
CSASPGTSSSYEQYF,TGCAGTGCTTCGCCCGGGACTAGCTCCTCCTACGAGCAGTACTTC,TRBJ2-7,TRBV20-1,few,TRBD2